The 20 T cell receptor beta chains in this list originate from one sample, sequenced in a study of beta chain features in type 1 diabetes (dated by TCRdb to 2016 to 2019). The investigation overall reported the following: A moderate but significant shortening of TCRB CDR3 length was observed in type 1 diabetes patients in all four CD4+ subsets.

Library prep was done by the immunoSEQ multiplex PCR assay. The entire amount of isolated RNA was reverse transcribed using the High Capacity cDNA Reverse Transcription Kit, so the sequenced TCRB transcripts were expressed ones. TCRdb took this table from immuneACCESS and kept in-frame rearrangements with V and J called. Such tables lack part of the clones; where checked against another copy, unresolved V genes explain under half of the gap, and the rest is unexplained. This sample is represented by 150,000 to 200,000 clones; roughly 60% of them were singletons. Approximately 0.09% of the sample rests with the top ten. The antigens of these receptors remain unknown. The sample was naive CD4+ T cells from blood. The sample's cell subset or site label is to be understood as: true naive CD4+ T cells. The receptors shown here come from a man between 25 and 39 years old with type 1 diabetes.

The CDR3 DNA sequence: TGCAGCGTTGAAGTCCAGGGGACAGCGAACACTGAAGCTTTCTTT. This translates into CSVEVQGTANTEAFF. The chain couples TRBV29-1 to TRBJ1-1, with TRBD1 matching over 7 bases. V shed 1 base, J shed 1 base, and the junction held 6 bases outside the gene matches. Germline CDR1 reads SQVTM; CDR2 reads ANQGSEA. This CDR3 is built from 15 residues.

The V gene is TRBV30, the J gene TRBJ2-3; TRBD1 might be the D (5 bases). The CDR3 contains 14 residues. From germline, CDR1 is GTSNPN and CDR2 SVGIG (reference sequence). Trimming removed 2 bases at V and 2 bases at J, with 11 bases between. The CDR3 nucleotides are TGTGCCTGGAGTCTGGGGCTCATCACAGATACGCAGTATTTT. Residues: CAWSLGLITDTQYF.

This clone was found once. V usage is TRBV30 and J usage is TRBJ1-2; D is unclear. Germline CDR1 GTSNPN, CDR2 SVGIG (reference sequence). V lost 0 bases and J 8 bases, leaving 16 bases between the germline ends. CDR3 size: 14 residues. The CDR3 region is CAWSVMLHAGGYTF. DNA for the CDR3: TGTGCCTGGAGTGTGATGCTACATGCTGGGGGCTACACCTTC.

This rearrangement joins TRBV11-2 to TRBJ2-3, with D tentatively TRBD2 (6 bases). The CDR3 totals 13 residues. The germline V and J ends were trimmed by 3 bases and 4 bases, with 8 bases remaining between them. CDR1 and CDR2 from the germline V gene are SGHAT and FQNNGV. The CDR3 sequence is CASSFPGADTQYF. CDR3 in DNA: TGTGCCAGCAGCTTTCCGGGGGCAGATACGCAGTATTTT.

This rearrangement joins TRBV2 to TRBJ2-5; TRBD1 matches 9 bases. Germline trimming cut 6 bases from V and 2 bases from J; bases unmatched to any gene: 7. This CDR3 spans 15 amino acids. Looked up from germline, CDR1 is SNHLY and CDR2 is FYNNEI. CDR3 bases: TGTGCCAGCAGACTTGACAGGGGGTGGCAAGAGACCCAGTACTTC. Its translation: CASRLDRGWQETQYF.

The chain joins TRBV11-2 to TRBJ2-7; D is uncertain. The CDR3 totals 14 residues. CDR1 and CDR2 from the germline V gene are SGHAT and FQNNGV. Deletions cut 1 base from V and 2 bases from J, with 9 bases between. CDR3 in DNA: TGTGCCAGCAGCTTAGGTGCGCACCCCTACGAGCAGTACTTC. This encodes CASSLGAHPYEQYF.

This clone occurred a few times. V is TRBV9 and J is TRBJ2-3; D not resolved. The CDR3 is made up of 12 amino acids. CDR1 and CDR2 from the germline V gene are SGDLS and YYNGEE. Trimming shortened V by 2 bases and J by 2 bases, and 3 bases separated the two germline ends. CDR3 sequence reads: CASSVHTDTQYF. In nucleotides, the CDR3 is TGTGCCAGCAGCGTGCACACAGATACGCAGTATTTT.

V usage is TRBV7-2 and J usage is TRBJ2-3; D remains ambiguous. The V and J ends lost 5 bases and 2 bases respectively, with 8 bases between them. Germline CDR1 and CDR2: SGHTA and FQGNSA. The CDR3 length is 13 residues. CDR3 sequence (DNA): TGTGCCAGCAGCAAAGATAACACAGATACGCAGTATTTT. Protein sequence: CASSKDNTDTQYF.

The gene calls are TRBV4-1 and TRBJ1-1, with D hard to call. The CDR3 is 15 residues long. CDR1 and CDR2 (germline): MGHRA, YSYEKL. V was pared by 2 bases and J by 5 bases, with 15 bases between. The CDR3 DNA reads TGCGCCAGCAGCCAAAAGGCCATTTTAGGAACTGAAGCTTTCTTT. This codes for CASSQKAILGTEAFF.

V and J are TRBV2 and TRBJ2-7; 7 bases fit TRBD1. The CDR3 has 13 amino acids. CDR1 is SNHLY, CDR2 FYNNEI, per germline. The V segment lost 6 bases and the J segment 4 bases; nucleotides outside the gene matches: 6. CDR3 residues: CASSLQGWYEQYF. The DNA for the CDR3 is TGTGCCAGCAGCCTACAGGGGTGGTACGAGCAGTACTTC. The full variable domain, in which reference TRBV2 and TRBJ2-7 provide the parts outside the CDR3, is EPEVTQTPSHQVTQMGQEVILRCVPISNHLYFYWYRQILGQKVEFLVSFYNNEISEKSEIFDDQFSVERPDGSNFTLKIRSTKLEDSAMYFCASSLQGWYEQYFGPGTRLTVT.

This chain uses TRBV27 with TRBJ1-2; TRBD1 aligns across 7 bases. V trimming: 6 bases; J trimming: 8 bases; junction bases outside the gene matches: 6. This CDR3 spans 12 amino acids. Germline V CDR1 and CDR2: MNHEY, SMNVEV (reference sequence). CDR3 sequence: CASSTTGSGYTF. In nucleotides, the CDR3 is TGTGCCAGCAGCACGACAGGGAGCGGCTACACCTTC.

The chain recombines TRBV19 with TRBJ1-1; D remains ambiguous. Germline V gene data show CDR1 as LNHDA and CDR2 as SQIVND (reference sequence). The CDR3 loop spans 13 amino acids. V shed 3 bases and J shed 4 bases, with 9 bases lying between them. The CDR3 nucleotides read TGTGCCAGTAGTATCGGCGAAGGCACTGAAGCTTTCTTT. Translation: CASSIGEGTEAFF.

The chain employs TRBV2 and TRBJ1-1; 9 bases are shared with TRBD1. This CDR3 has 13 amino acids. V lost 6 bases, J lost 6 bases, and 5 bases stayed unmatched. Germline V gene sequence: CDR1 SNHLY, CDR2 FYNNEI. CDR3 DNA sequence: TGTGCCAGCAGGGGGGACAGGGTTCCTGAAGCTTTCTTT. Translation gives CASRGDRVPEAFF. The variable domain in full, completed from reference TRBV2 and TRBJ1-1, reads EPEVTQTPSHQVTQMGQEVILRCVPISNHLYFYWYRQILGQKVEFLVSFYNNEISEKSEIFDDQFSVERPDGSNFTLKIRSTKLEDSAMYFCASRGDRVPEAFFGQGTRLTVV.

The chain links TRBV21-1 to TRBJ2-7. TRBV21-1 is deemed a pseudogene. The CDR3 extends over 15 amino acids. The CDR3: CASSKISGQYYEQYF. The CDR3, as DNA: TGTGCCAGCAGCAAAATATCGGGGCAGTATTACGAGCAGTACTTC.

CDR3: CASSGNKQGFSNYGYTF. Here the CDR3 DNA reads TGTGCCAGCAGCGGCAACAAACAGGGATTTAGTAACTATGGCTACACCTTC. The rearrangement joins TRBV9 to TRBJ1-2; a weak D match, TRBD1 (6 bases). CDR1 is SGDLS, CDR2 YYNGEE, per germline. CDR3 size: 17 residues. Between the trimmed V and J ends, which lost 3 bases and 1 base, there was a span of 19 bases.

In its sample, this clone was seen a few times. The sample holds other DNA sequences that translate to the same CDR3. Here the CDR3 DNA reads TGTGCCAGCAGCTTAGTTTACGAGCAGTACTTC. Its translation is CASSLVYEQYF. The rearrangement links TRBV7-2 to TRBJ2-7; D not resolved. The CDR3 totals 11 residues. The germline V and J ends were trimmed by 1 base and 4 bases, with 2 bases remaining between them. Germline V gene data show CDR1 as SGHTA and CDR2 as FQGNSA.

This clone was recorded a few times. This chain links TRBV2 with TRBJ1-6; D unresolved. The CDR3 is 13 residues long. Germline loops: CDR1 SNHLY, CDR2 FYNNEI. The V gene lost 5 bases and the J gene lost 12 bases, with 14 bases spanning the gap. The DNA of the CDR3 is TGTGCCAGCAGTCCTTTGGGCTTGAGACCCCTCCACTTT. Amino acid sequence: CASSPLGLRPLHF.

V is TRBV7-9 and J is TRBJ2-5; unclear D gene. CDR1 and CDR2 (germline): SEHNR, FQNEAQ (reference sequence). This CDR3 is built from 13 residues. Trimming pared 1 base from V and 1 base from J, leaving 4 bases between. CDR3: CASSLVGQETQYF. The CDR3 DNA sequence: TGTGCCAGCAGCTTAGTGGGCCAAGAGACCCAGTACTTC.

The chain combines TRBV23-1 with TRBJ2-7; TRBD2 might be the D (6 bases). TRBV23-1 is annotated as an ORF whose role is uncertain. The CDR3 contains 19 residues. Deletions cut 0 bases from V and 4 bases from J, with 25 bases between. CDR3 in DNA: TGCGCCAGCAGTCAATCGCGGGATTGGGGAGCCCTGAAACCGTACGAGCAGTACTTC. Translated: CASSQSRDWGALKPYEQYF.

V gene TRBV7-8 combines with J gene TRBJ2-5; TRBD2 matches at 14 bases. Trimming removed 5 bases from V and 5 bases from J; junction bases left unmatched: 13. The CDR3 is 18 amino acids. The V gene's germline CDR1 is SGHVS and CDR2 FQNEAQ. The CDR3: CASSPTWTSGGNGETQYF. The CDR3 coding sequence is TGTGCCAGCAGCCCCACTTGGACTAGCGGGGGGAATGGGGAGACCCAGTACTTC.